These 12 T cell receptor beta chains were sequenced from one sample in a study of T-cell reconstitution after alpha-beta-depleted transplantation in children. The library targeted TCRbeta and was prepared with unique molecular identifiers. TCRdb re-analysed the PCR reads in MiXCR, keeping a single row per CDR3 protein. Among hundreds of thousands of distinct CDR3 sequences listed, about 12% were seen once. Specimen: PBMCs, collected before TCRalphabeta/CD19-depleted stem cell transplant. The origin of the receptors is a girl aged 2 to 9 with congenital amegakaryocytic thrombocytopenia, due to receive a stem cell transplant.

The chain recombines TRBV7-8 with TRBJ2-5, with 8 nucleotides matching TRBD2. The CDR3 is made up of 15 amino acids. Germline CDR1 and CDR2: SGHVS and FQNEAQ. V lost 4 bases and J lost 3; bases outside the gene matches: 7. CDR3 DNA sequence: TGTGCCAGCAGCTCCTTCTGGACTAGCAAAGAGACCCAGTACTTC. Translated, it gives CASSSFWTSKETQYF.

The sample holds many counts of this clonotype. The chain carries TRBV4-1 and TRBJ2-2; the D gene is possibly TRBD1 (6 bases). Germline V gene sequence: CDR1 MGHRA, CDR2 YSYEKL. Trimming left V 0 bases short and J 5 bases short, with 16 bases between. This CDR3 comprises 17 residues. For the CDR3, the DNA is TGCGCCAGCAGCCAAGATCGAGGGGGAAAAGGAACCGGGGAGCTGTTTTTT. Translating it yields CASSQDRGGKGTGELFF.

The chain combines TRBV12-3 or TRBV12-4 with TRBJ1-4; unclear D gene. Trimming left V 6 bases short and J 6 bases short, with 14 bases between. CDR3 length: 14 residues. CDR3 residues: CASRRGIADEKLFF. The CDR3 nucleotides are TGTGCCAGCAGACGCGGGATCGCAGATGAAAAACTGTTTTTT.

This clonotype was picked up many times. V gene TRBV3-1 combines with J gene TRBJ1-1; no clear D gene. Germline CDR1 LGHDT, CDR2 YNNKEL (reference sequence). V was trimmed by 1 base and J by 4 bases, leaving 1 base between them. The CDR3 is made up of 11 amino acids. CDR3 residues: CASSQGTEAFF. CDR3 DNA sequence: TGTGCCAGCAGCCAAGGCACTGAAGCTTTCTTT.

This clonotype was picked up many times. The V call is TRBV20-1, the J call TRBJ2-7; 9 positions match TRBD1. The trim removed 3 bases at V and 3 bases at J, leaving 9 bases unmatched. CDR1 is DFQATT, CDR2 SNEGSKA, per germline (reference sequence). The CDR3 runs 15 residues. CDR3 nucleotide sequence: TGCAGTGCTAGGGGGACAGGGCGGGGGATCTACGAGCAGTACTTC. Translating gives CSARGTGRGIYEQYF.

The J gene is TRBJ2-1, the V gene TRBV28; D might be TRBD1 (5 bases). Germline-derived CDR1 and CDR2 are MDHEN and SYDVKM. The CDR3 consists of 13 residues. V was trimmed by 3 bases and J by 7 bases, leaving 10 bases between them. The CDR3 nucleotides read TGTGCCAGCAGTTTTCCGACAGATAATGAGCAGTTCTTC. Protein: CASSFPTDNEQFF. Full variable domain (outside the CDR3, taken from reference TRBV28 and TRBJ2-1): DVKVTQSSRYLVKRTGEKVFLECVQDMDHENMFWYRQDPGLGLRLIYFSYDVKMKEKGDIPEGYSVSREKKERFSLILESASTNQTSMYLCASSFPTDNEQFFGPGTRLTVL.

In this sample, this clonotype turned up many times. The chain recombines TRBV24-1 with TRBJ2-1; 11 bases agree with TRBD2. CDR1 KGHDR and CDR2 SFDVKD come from the germline V gene. V was pared by 4 bases and J by 4 bases, with 8 bases of the junction left unmatched. This CDR3 has 17 amino acids. DNA of the CDR3: TGTGCCACCAGTGACCCTAGCGGGAGGACTACTTACAATGAGCAGTTCTTC. Translating it yields CATSDPSGRTTYNEQFF.

This clonotype was picked up many times. The chain joins TRBV20-1 to TRBJ2-1, with no clear D. The CDR3 extends over 10 amino acids. With 3 bases removed from V and 10 bases from J, the gap between germline ends came to 7 bases. From germline, CDR1 is DFQATT and CDR2 SNEGSKA (reference sequence). This CDR3 reads CSASFREQFF. The DNA for the CDR3 is TGCAGTGCTAGTTTCCGGGAGCAGTTCTTC.

The chain couples TRBV29-1 to TRBJ1-1, with D uncertain. In germline, CDR1 is SQVTM, CDR2 ANQGSEA. CDR3 length: 13 amino acids. Trimming stripped 0 bases from V and 6 bases from J, with 11 bases between. The CDR3 is CSVEDAVESEAFF. The CDR3 region has the DNA TGCAGCGTTGAAGATGCGGTAGAGTCTGAAGCTTTCTTT.

The chain joins TRBV29-1 to TRBJ2-3, with TRBD2 matching over 7 bases. Looked up from germline, CDR1 is SQVTM and CDR2 is ANQGSEA. CDR3 length equals 20 residues. The V gene end was trimmed by 3 bases and the J gene end by 1 base; junction bases not matched to a gene: 22. The CDR3 sequence: CSVEPRDYEHNRYGTDTQYF. In DNA, the CDR3 is TGCAGCGTTGAGCCCCGGGACTACGAACACAACCGGTACGGCACAGATACGCAGTATTTT.

This clonotype came up a few times. The chain is built from TRBV30 and TRBJ2-1, with TRBD2 identical over 10 bases. CDR1 is GTSNPN and CDR2 is SVGIG in the germline V gene (reference sequence). Unmatched junction bases numbered 8, after V lost 8 bases and J lost 7 bases. This CDR3 contains 13 residues. As DNA, the CDR3 is TGTGCCAGCTCCGGGACTAGCGAGAATGAGCAGTTCTTC. It encodes CASSGTSENEQFF.

This clonotype was recorded many times. This sequence joins TRBV5-6 and TRBJ1-5, with D perhaps matching TRBD1 (5 bases). Germline loops: CDR1 SGHDT, CDR2 YYEEEE. Trimming pared 2 bases from V and 9 bases from J, leaving 15 bases between. The CDR3 sequence is 14 residues long. The CDR3 DNA sequence: TGTGCCAGCAGCTTTGCTCAGGGTTTAGGGCCCCAGCATTTT. Amino acid sequence: CASSFAQGLGPQHF.